The clone carrying this T cell receptor (beta chain) was recorded many times. Its matching antigen is unknown. The germline V and J ends were trimmed by 5 bases and 6 bases, with 16 bases remaining between them. This CDR3 spans 14 amino acids. Germline V gene lookup returns CDR1 MNHNS and CDR2 SASEGT. Clinical symptoms, serum thyroxine and TRAb, thyroid ultrasound and orbital computed tomography were used for the diagnoses. This sample is part of a study of T cells in Graves' hyperthyroidism and ophthalmopathy. Amplification of TCR beta CDR3 regions was performed using RNA transcripts as template. First-round RT-PCR with HTBI primers amplified the TCR CDR3 region. One entry per CDR3 protein results from TCRdb running MiXCR on the multiplex PCR reads. This sample carries 400,000 to 550,000 distinct CDR3 sequences, 14% of them seen once, and the ten largest clones take roughly 17%. Study-wide findings and caveats: Separation of ophthalmopathy from stable hyperthyroidism was achieved by a 13 V-J model.

The receptor was isolated from a young woman with Graves' hyperthyroidism. This sequence joins TRBV6-1 and TRBJ1-1, with D hard to call. Sequenced sample: blood. For the CDR3, the DNA is TGTGCCAGCAGTTACGACGGCCGTCTCCCTGAAGCTTTCTTT. Protein product: CASSYDGRLPEAFF.